Presented here are 23 T cell receptor beta chains from one specimen sequenced in a study of circulating and synovial CD4+ cells in juvenile arthritis. Sequencing was performed with immunoSEQ multiplex PCR; in TCRdb, only in-frame clones are kept and a portion is missing. This sample yields roughly 14,000 clones, of which over 70% are seen a single time; around 3.6% belongs to the top ten. Sequenced input: CD4+ T cells from synovial fluid. The source of these receptors is a human patient with juvenile idiopathic arthritis. Some clones in this sample may be carry-over from other donors' samples.

The gene calls are TRBV18 and TRBJ2-7; unclear D gene. The V end was cut by 3 bases, the J end by 9 bases, with 15 bases between. CDR1 is KGHSH, CDR2 LQKENI, per germline. The CDR3 is made up of 13 amino acids. The CDR3 sequence: CASSPPSSSGQYF. CDR3 bases: TGTGCCAGCTCACCGCCTAGTTCCTCGGGGCAGTACTTC.

This chain connects TRBV30 to TRBJ1-2, with 9 bases fitting TRBD1. With V trimmed by 8 bases and J by 4 bases, 23 bases remained unmatched. The CDR3 runs 18 residues. Germline loops: CDR1 GTSNPN, CDR2 SVGIG (reference sequence). This CDR3 reads CALDRYVTGTGPSYGYTF. The CDR3 DNA reads TGTGCCCTGGATCGTTACGTGACCGGGACAGGGCCGTCCTATGGCTACACCTTC.

The genes are TRBV7-6 and TRBJ2-1, with a weak D call TRBD2 (6 bases). Between the trimmed V and J ends, which lost 4 bases and 7 bases, there was a span of 17 bases. The germline CDR1 and CDR2 sequences are SGHVS and FNYEAQ. CDR3 size: 15 residues. Here the CDR3 DNA reads TGTGCCAGCAGCTCCGTGGAACAGGCGGGGAATGAGCAGTTCTTC. The encoded protein is CASSSVEQAGNEQFF.

With respect to this clone: This sample includes further DNA sequences coding for the same CDR3. In DNA form, the CDR3 reads TGTGCCAGCAGCTTACAAGACACCCACCGTCCAAATTCACCCCTCCACTTT. Amino acid sequence: CASSLQDTHRPNSPLHF. The V and J genes are TRBV7-2 and TRBJ1-6; D remains ambiguous. This CDR3 spans 17 amino acids. V lost 2 bases and J lost 7, with 18 bases in between. Looked up from germline, CDR1 is SGHTA and CDR2 is FQGNSA. The full variable domain, rest sourced from reference TRBV7-2 and TRBJ1-6, is GAGVSQSPSNKVTEKGKDVELRCDPISGHTALYWYRQSLGQGLEFLIYFQGNSAPDKSGLPSDRFSAERTGGSVSTLTIQRTQQEDSAVYLCASSLQDTHRPNSPLHFGNGTRLTVT.

The gene calls are TRBV7-2 and TRBJ1-1; D not certain. The germline V gene has CDR1 SGHTA and CDR2 FQGNSA. The CDR3 totals 17 residues. The V and J ends lost 2 bases and 5 bases respectively, with 21 bases between them. The CDR3 reads CASSLTAWELRGTEAFF. In nucleotides, the CDR3 is TGTGCCAGCAGCTTAACGGCTTGGGAGCTCCGAGGGACTGAAGCTTTCTTT. Full variable domain (outside the CDR3, taken from reference TRBV7-2 and TRBJ1-1): GAGVSQSPSNKVTEKGKDVELRCDPISGHTALYWYRQSLGQGLEFLIYFQGNSAPDKSGLPSDRFSAERTGGSVSTLTIQRTQQEDSAVYLCASSLTAWELRGTEAFFGQGTRLTVV.

This clone came up a few times. This chain links TRBV28 with TRBJ2-6, with 7 bases aligning to TRBD2. CDR1 is MDHEN, CDR2 SYDVKM, per germline. This CDR3 has 17 residues. V was clipped by 2 bases and J by 1 base; unmatched bases: 5. The CDR3 coding sequence is TGTGCCAGCAGTTTAGCGGGAGTGGGATCTGGGGCCAACGTCCTGACTTTC. Amino acids: CASSLAGVGSGANVLTF.

V gene TRBV5-1 combines with J gene TRBJ2-3, with 15 bases aligning to TRBD2. The CDR3 loop spans 17 amino acids. Germline values: CDR1 SGHRS, CDR2 YFSETQ. The trim removed 7 bases at V and 0 bases at J, leaving 6 bases unmatched. The CDR3 nucleotides are TGCGCCAGCCGGGGACTAGCGGGGGGTCATAGCACAGATACGCAGTATTTT. It specifies CASRGLAGGHSTDTQYF.

The chain links TRBV7-2 to TRBJ2-1; TRBD1 matches at 8 bases. The CDR3 has 15 amino acids. Germline values: CDR1 SGHTA, CDR2 FQGNSA. With V trimmed by 4 bases and J by 3 bases, 5 bases remained unmatched. CDR3 sequence reads: CASSWGTGDYNEQFF. CDR3 nucleotide sequence: TGTGCCAGCAGCTGGGGGACAGGCGACTACAATGAGCAGTTCTTC.

The chain is built from TRBV30 and TRBJ2-6, with D unresolved. The CDR3 covers 17 residues. Trimming removed 2 bases from V and 0 bases from J, with 14 bases in between. Germline V gene sequence: CDR1 GTSNPN, CDR2 SVGIG (reference sequence). The CDR3: CAWSPIWPPSGANVLTF. The DNA of the CDR3 is TGTGCCTGGAGTCCCATTTGGCCCCCCTCTGGGGCCAACGTCCTGACTTTC.

The chain uses TRBV9 and TRBJ1-1; D unclear. V was clipped by 0 bases and J by 1 base, with 7 bases between them. The CDR3 is 14 residues long. Germline V CDR1 and CDR2: SGDLS, YYNGEE. The CDR3 loop is CASSVVGQNTEAFF. The CDR3 nucleotides are TGTGCCAGCAGCGTAGTTGGGCAGAACACTGAAGCTTTCTTT. Filled out from reference TRBV9 and TRBJ1-1, the complete variable domain reads DSGVTQTPKHLITATGQRVTLRCSPRSGDLSVYWYQQSLDQGLQFLIQYYNGEERAKGNILERFSAQQFPDLHSELNLSSLELGDSALYFCASSVVGQNTEAFFGQGTRLTVV.

V and J are TRBV2 and TRBJ1-2; 8 bases map to TRBD1. The germline gives CDR1 SNHLY, CDR2 FYNNEI. The CDR3 runs to 14 residues. With 2 bases clipped from V and 9 bases from J, the junction kept 8 bases outside the gene matches. CDR3 sequence: CASSELGQAGSYTF. The CDR3 DNA sequence: TGTGCCAGCAGTGAATTGGGACAGGCAGGAAGCTACACCTTC.

The rearrangement joins TRBV2 to TRBJ1-2; 8 bases fit TRBD1. Germline lookup yields CDR1 SNHLY and CDR2 FYNNEI. Germline trimming cut 6 bases from V and 7 bases from J; bases unmatched to any gene: 10. The CDR3 consists of 14 residues. DNA of the CDR3: TGTGCCAGCAGCGAGACAGGGGCCTTCGGTGGCTACACCTTC. Protein: CASSETGAFGGYTF.

This clone came up once. The chain carries TRBV9 and TRBJ2-5, with 7 bases that match TRBD2. Germline lookup yields CDR1 SGDLS and CDR2 YYNGEE. The junction had 17 bases not matched to a gene; V was cut back by 4 bases and J by 5 bases. This CDR3 spans 17 amino acids. CDR3 in amino acids: CASSLTWDRYGRETQYF. The CDR3 DNA sequence: TGTGCCAGCAGCCTTACCTGGGACCGCTACGGGAGGGAGACCCAGTACTTC.

J is TRBJ2-7 and V is TRBV7-8; D is uncertain. Germline V lookup: CDR1 SGHVS, CDR2 FQNEAQ. V was trimmed by 3 bases and J by 1 base, leaving 4 bases between them. CDR3 length: 12 residues. CDR3 residues: CASSLSSYEQYF. In DNA, the CDR3 is TGTGCCAGCAGCTTGTCGTCCTACGAGCAGTACTTC.

The chain is built from TRBV9 and TRBJ2-3, with D unresolved. The germline gives CDR1 SGDLS, CDR2 YYNGEE. The V end lost 1 base, the J end lost 3 bases, and 6 bases lay between the germline ends. CDR3 size: 13 residues. The CDR3 reads CASSVLGTDTQYF. The DNA for the CDR3 is TGTGCCAGCAGCGTACTAGGAACAGATACGCAGTATTTT.

V is TRBV9 and J is TRBJ2-7, with 8 bases identical to TRBD1. The CDR3 runs to 14 residues. CDR1 and CDR2 from the germline V gene are SGDLS and YYNGEE. The ends lost 4 bases at V and 3 bases at J; junction bases unmatched: 6. CDR3 sequence reads: CASSRSTGDYEQYF. In DNA, the CDR3 is TGTGCCAGCAGCAGATCGACAGGGGACTACGAGCAGTACTTC.

This chain connects TRBV27 to TRBJ1-1; 12 nucleotides agree with TRBD1. CDR3 length: 16 amino acids. Germline CDR1 and CDR2: MNHEY and SMNVEV (reference sequence). J was trimmed by 3 bases and V by 4 bases; bases with no gene match: 6. CDR3 protein: CASSSRDRGRDTEAFF. In DNA form, the CDR3 reads TGTGCCAGCAGTTCCCGGGACAGGGGGCGGGACACTGAAGCTTTCTTT.

V and J are TRBV29-1 and TRBJ1-1, with D unclear. Trimming shortened V by 6 bases and J by 4 bases, and 6 bases separated the two germline ends. In germline, CDR1 is SQVTM, CDR2 ANQGSEA. This CDR3 has 10 amino acids. CDR3 loop: CSVLLTEAFF. CDR3 nucleotide sequence: TGCAGCGTACTGCTCACTGAAGCTTTCTTT.

This clone was detected only a few times. The genes are TRBV6-6 and TRBJ2-3, with D perhaps TRBD2 (6 bases). The germline V and J ends were trimmed by 6 bases and 0 bases, with 10 bases remaining between them. The germline CDR1 and CDR2 sequences are MNHNY and SVGAGI (reference sequence). The CDR3 is 14 residues long. CDR3 coding DNA: TGTGCCAGCAGCACCGGGACTAGCACAGATACGCAGTATTTT. Its protein product is CASSTGTSTDTQYF.

This chain uses TRBV29-1 with TRBJ1-2; D unresolved. The germline V gene has CDR1 SQVTM and CDR2 ANQGSEA. Trimming took 3 bases from V and 5 from J, leaving 13 bases between them. The CDR3 totals 13 residues. Here the CDR3 DNA reads TGCAGCGTTGAGCGGGCGGCTGGGTATGGCTACACCTTC. The encoded protein is CSVERAAGYGYTF.

The CDR3 loop is CASSFLQGEKYF. The CDR3 nucleotides are TGCGCCAGCAGCTTCCTACAGGGGGAGAAGTACTTC. This sequence joins TRBV5-1 and TRBJ2-7, with TRBD1 matching over 8 bases. Germline V lookup: CDR1 SGHRS, CDR2 YFSETQ. The CDR3 runs 12 residues. J gave up 11 bases and V 2 bases, and 6 bases lay outside the gene matches.

The chain uses TRBV27 and TRBJ1-5; the D gene is possibly TRBD1 (5 bases). Germline values: CDR1 MNHEY, CDR2 SMNVEV (reference sequence). CDR3 length: 15 amino acids. Trimming cost V 7 bases and J 0 bases, with 13 bases left between them. The CDR3 DNA is TGTGCCAGCAACCGGGGAGGGGCTAGCAATCAGCCCCAGCATTTT. It codes for CASNRGGASNQPQHF.

This chain links TRBV6-1 with TRBJ2-7; 7 nucleotides align to TRBD1. V shed 6 bases and J 4 bases; nucleotides not matched to a gene: 12. Germline CDR1 and CDR2: MNHNS and SASEGT. This CDR3 contains 15 residues. The CDR3 sequence is CASSSVGTAHYEQYF. CDR3 coding DNA: TGTGCCAGCAGCAGCGTCGGGACAGCTCATTACGAGCAGTACTTC.